A selection of T cell receptor beta chains follows, all from one sample in a study of blood T cell repertoires in COVID-19. Sequencing used immunoSEQ multiplex PCR; TCRdb keeps in-frame clones, though not all of them. The data contain around 200,000 clones, more than 75% of them singletons. Sequencing was carried out using PBMCs or T cells enriched from blood (not recorded which). These receptors all stem from a middle-aged man with acute COVID-19. Both conserved end residues are part of each CDR3. D genes are given only for firm matches. A clone size is listed for some rows: how often the clone was seen (once, few, many), or a class if it is expanded.

cdr3_length	clone_size	d_call	j_call	v_call	cdr3_nt	cdr3_aa
15	.	.	TRBJ1-4	TRBV5-4	TGTGCCAGCAGCCCGGCGGACACCAGGGGCGAAAAACTGTTTTTT	CASSPADTRGEKLFF
14	.	.	TRBJ1-3	TRBV2	TGTGCCAGCAGTGGGCGGATCTCTGGAAACACCATATATTTT	CASSGRISGNTIYF
15	.	.	TRBJ1-2	TRBV27	TGTGCCAGCAGTTTAGGGGCAGCACCCGGAAGGGGCTACACCTTC	CASSLGAAPGRGYTF
13	once	TRBD2	TRBJ2-4	TRBV29-1	TGCAGCGTGGCTACTAGCGGGAATGACATTCAGTACTTC	CSVATSGNDIQYF
15	.	.	TRBJ1-5	TRBV7-2	TGTGCCAGCAGCCTCCAGGGGTCAGATAATCAGCCCCAGCATTTT	CASSLQGSDNQPQHF
15	.	.	TRBJ1-5	TRBV16	TGTGCCAGCAGCCAATCGCGGGGAGAGGGACAGCCCCAGCATTTT	CASSQSRGEGQPQHF
13	once	.	TRBJ2-7	TRBV7-6	TGTGCCAGCAGCTTCCAGGTGGCCTACGAGCAGTACTTC	CASSFQVAYEQYF
17	.	TRBD1	TRBJ1-5	TRBV24-1	TGTGCCACCAGTGATGGAGGACAGGCAGTTAGCAATCAGCCCCAGCATTTT	CATSDGGQAVSNQPQHF
14	.	TRBD1	TRBJ2-7	TRBV27	TGTGCCAGCAGTTTATCGGGACAGGGCTTTGAGCAGTACTTC	CASSLSGQGFEQYF
17	.	TRBD2	TRBJ2-1	TRBV10-3	TGTGCCATCAGTGAGCGGCCTAGCGGGAGAGGCAACAATGAGCAGTTCTTC	CAISERPSGRGNNEQFF
12	.	.	TRBJ1-4	TRBV12-3/TRBV12-4	TGTGCCAGCACCCCGGGGGGCAGCGAGGTGTTTTTT	CASTPGGSEVFF
13	.	.	TRBJ1-2	TRBV5-1	TGCGCCAGCAGCTTCTCAGGGTCGGAAGGCTACACCTTC	CASSFSGSEGYTF
12	.	.	TRBJ2-1	TRBV29-1	TGCAGCGTTGAAGGAATAGACAATGAGCAGTTCTTC	CSVEGIDNEQFF
15	few	TRBD1	TRBJ1-4	TRBV5-4	TGTGCCAGCAGCCCCGGACAGGGTTGGAGTGAAAAACTGTTTTTT	CASSPGQGWSEKLFF
14	.	TRBD1	TRBJ2-7	TRBV19	TGTGCCAGTAGTACCAGGGACAGCACCTACGAGCAGTACTTC	CASSTRDSTYEQYF
13	.	.	TRBJ1-1	TRBV5-6	TGTGCCAGCAGTCCTTATATGAACACTGAAGCTTTCTTT	CASSPYMNTEAFF
15	.	.	TRBJ2-2	TRBV18	TGTGCCAGCTCCCTCACAGGGTCGAACACCGGGGAGCTGTTTTTT	CASSLTGSNTGELFF
15	few	TRBD1	TRBJ2-7	TRBV4-1	TGCGCCAGCACCCAATACGGGACAGGCCACTACGAGCAGTACTTC	CASTQYGTGHYEQYF
18	.	TRBD2	TRBJ2-7	TRBV5-1	TGCGCCAGCAGCTCCGGGACTAGCGGAGAATACAGGGGGAACGAGCAGTACTTC	CASSSGTSGEYRGNEQYF
10	.	.	TRBJ2-7	TRBV20-1	TGCAGTGCTCCCACCTACGAGCAGTACTTC	CSAPTYEQYF
19	.	TRBD2	TRBJ2-1	TRBV27	TGTGCCAGCAGTTTCCAAACCTCACTAGCGGGAGGATTGTACAATGAGCAGTTCTTC	CASSFQTSLAGGLYNEQFF
17	.	TRBD1	TRBJ1-2	TRBV5-1	TGCGCCAGCAGCGATGGGAAGGACAGGGCCCTTAACTATGGCTACACCTTC	CASSDGKDRALNYGYTF
15	once	.	TRBJ1-2	TRBV6-5	TGTGCCAGCAGTTACGTGCAGGGAGGTAACTATGGCTACACCTTC	CASSYVQGGNYGYTF
13	.	.	TRBJ2-7	TRBV24-1	TGTGCCACCAGTGATTCCCCCGGTTACGAGCAGTACTTC	CATSDSPGYEQYF
18	.	TRBD2	TRBJ2-1	TRBV11-3	TGTGCCAGCAGCTTAGTAGACCCCCGAGCGGGATTCTACAATGAGCAGTTCTTC	CASSLVDPRAGFYNEQFF
14	.	.	TRBJ2-4	TRBV5-1	TGCGCCAGCAGCTTGAGTGTAGGGGACAATTCGGGGTACTTC	CASSLSVGDNSGYF
15	.	.	TRBJ1-5	TRBV7-9	TGTGCCAGCAGCCCTGGACTGGATAGCAATCAGCCCCAGCATTTT	CASSPGLDSNQPQHF
16	.	.	TRBJ1-5	TRBV28	TGTGCCAGCAGTACTCATAGCTCAGGGCTCGGTTCAGCCCAGCATTTT	CASSTHSSGLGSAQHF
13	.	.	TRBJ1-1	TRBV11-2	TGTGCCAGCAGCTTAGATCCAGTCACTGAAGCTTTCTTT	CASSLDPVTEAFF
10	.	.	TRBJ2-7	TRBV6-5	TGTGCCAGCCGGAGGTGGGTGGAGTACTTC	CASRRWVEYF
14	.	TRBD1	TRBJ1-2	TRBV5-1	TGCGCCAGCAGCTTAGGACAGGGGGCTGATGGCTACACCTTC	CASSLGQGADGYTF
16	.	.	TRBJ1-1	TRBV7-8	TGTGCCAGCAGCATATACAGCCCCCGAATGAACACTGAAGCTTTCTTT	CASSIYSPRMNTEAFF
14	.	TRBD1	TRBJ2-7	TRBV11-2	TGTGCCAGCAGCTTATGGACAGGGGAAGGCGAGCAGTACTTC	CASSLWTGEGEQYF
16	.	TRBD1	TRBJ1-1	TRBV18	TGTGCCAGCTCACCACCGGGGCAGGGGGAGGACACTGAAGCTTTCTTT	CASSPPGQGEDTEAFF
16	.	.	TRBJ1-3	TRBV2	TGTGCCAGCAGTTTGTTACCAGGGGCGGCTGGAAACACCATATATTTT	CASSLLPGAAGNTIYF
16	.	.	TRBJ2-3	TRBV11-1	TGTGCCAGCAGCTTAGATGCAACAGGGATGCCAGATACGCAGTATTTT	CASSLDATGMPDTQYF
14	.	TRBD1	TRBJ2-5	TRBV7-8	TGTGCCAGCAGCACCCGGGACAGGGGGGAGACCCAGTACTTC	CASSTRDRGETQYF
15	.	TRBD2	TRBJ2-2	TRBV5-5	TGTGCCAGCATCCCTACTAGCGGGGCCCAGGGGGAGCTGTTTTTT	CASIPTSGAQGELFF
14	.	.	TRBJ1-2	TRBV2	TGTGCCAGGATGTCTAGCTTAGAACTTAATGGCTACACCTTC	CARMSSLELNGYTF